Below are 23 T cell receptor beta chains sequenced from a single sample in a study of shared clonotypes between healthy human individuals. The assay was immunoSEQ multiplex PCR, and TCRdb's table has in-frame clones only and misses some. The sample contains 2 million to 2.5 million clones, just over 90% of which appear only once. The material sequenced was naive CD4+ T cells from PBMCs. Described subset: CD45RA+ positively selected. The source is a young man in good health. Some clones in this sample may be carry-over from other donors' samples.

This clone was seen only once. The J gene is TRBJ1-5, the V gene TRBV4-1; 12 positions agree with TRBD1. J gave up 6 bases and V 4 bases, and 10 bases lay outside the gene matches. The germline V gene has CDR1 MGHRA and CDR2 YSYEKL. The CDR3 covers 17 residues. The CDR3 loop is CASSPGQGAVSSQPQHF. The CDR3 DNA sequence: TGCGCCAGCAGCCCGGGACAGGGGGCTGTGTCTAGTCAGCCCCAGCATTTT.

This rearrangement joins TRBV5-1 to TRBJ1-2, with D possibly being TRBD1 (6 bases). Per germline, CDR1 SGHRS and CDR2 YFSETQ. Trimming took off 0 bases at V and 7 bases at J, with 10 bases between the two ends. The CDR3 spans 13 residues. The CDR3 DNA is TGCGCCAGCAGCTTGGGACAGGCCCGTGGCTACACCTTC. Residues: CASSLGQARGYTF.

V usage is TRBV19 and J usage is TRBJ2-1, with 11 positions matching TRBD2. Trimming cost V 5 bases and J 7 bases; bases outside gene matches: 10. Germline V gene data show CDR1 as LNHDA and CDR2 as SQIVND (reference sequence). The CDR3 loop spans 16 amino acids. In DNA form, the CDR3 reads TGTGCCAGTAGTCCTAGTGGAACTAGCGGGAGTAATGAGCAGTTCTTC. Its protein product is CASSPSGTSGSNEQFF.

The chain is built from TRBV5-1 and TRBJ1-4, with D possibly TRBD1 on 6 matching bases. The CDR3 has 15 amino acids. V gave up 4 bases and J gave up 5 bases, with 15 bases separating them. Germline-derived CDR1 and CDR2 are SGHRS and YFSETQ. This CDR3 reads CASSSGQILNEKLFF. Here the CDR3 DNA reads TGCGCCAGCAGCAGCGGACAGATCTTAAATGAAAAACTGTTTTTT.

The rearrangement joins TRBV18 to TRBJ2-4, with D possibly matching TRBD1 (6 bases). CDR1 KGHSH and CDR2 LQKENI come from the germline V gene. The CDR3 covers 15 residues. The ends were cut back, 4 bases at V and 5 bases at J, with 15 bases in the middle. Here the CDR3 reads CASSLPGVRENIQYF. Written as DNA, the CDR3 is TGTGCCAGCTCACTCCCAGGGGTCAGGGAAAACATTCAGTACTTC.

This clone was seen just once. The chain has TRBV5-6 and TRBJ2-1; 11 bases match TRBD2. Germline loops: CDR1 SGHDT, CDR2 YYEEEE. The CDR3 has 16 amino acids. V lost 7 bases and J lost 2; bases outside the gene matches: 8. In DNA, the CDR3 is TGTGCCAGCGCCACTCTAGCGGGAGGACCCTACAATGAGCAGTTCTTC. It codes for CASATLAGGPYNEQFF.

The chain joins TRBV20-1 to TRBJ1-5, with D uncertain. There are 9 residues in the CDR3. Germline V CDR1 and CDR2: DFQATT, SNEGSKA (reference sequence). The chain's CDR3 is CASNQPQHF. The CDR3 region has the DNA TGCGCGAGCAATCAGCCCCAGCATTTT.

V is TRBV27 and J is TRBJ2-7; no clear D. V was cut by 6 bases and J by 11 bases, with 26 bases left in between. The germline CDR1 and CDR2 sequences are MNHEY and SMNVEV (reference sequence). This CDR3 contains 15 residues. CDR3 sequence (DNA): TGTGCCAGCAGCACCATTAACCATAACGGGTTCCGGGAGTACTTC. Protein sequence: CASSTINHNGFREYF.

CDR3: CASSPQGGRAKGDTQYF. The DNA of the CDR3 is TGTGCCAGCAGCCCCCAAGGCGGGAGGGCCAAGGGGGATACGCAGTATTTT. The rearrangement uses TRBV11-2 and TRBJ2-3, with 9 bases identical to TRBD2. Germline assignment: CDR1 SGHAT and CDR2 FQNNGV. The CDR3 runs to 17 residues. The ends lost 5 bases at V and 6 bases at J; junction bases unmatched: 15.

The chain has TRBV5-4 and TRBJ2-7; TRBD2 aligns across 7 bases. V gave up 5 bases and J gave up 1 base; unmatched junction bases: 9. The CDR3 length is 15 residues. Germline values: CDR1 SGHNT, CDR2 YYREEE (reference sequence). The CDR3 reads CASRGGSGVSYEQYF. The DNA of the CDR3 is TGTGCCAGCAGGGGAGGAAGCGGGGTTTCCTACGAGCAGTACTTC. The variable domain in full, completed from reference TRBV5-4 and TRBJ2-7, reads ETGVTQSPTHLIKTRGQQVTLRCSSQSGHNTVSWYQQALGQGPQFIFQYYREEENGRGNFPPRFSGLQFPNYSSELNVNALELDDSALYLCASRGGSGVSYEQYFGPGTRLTVT.

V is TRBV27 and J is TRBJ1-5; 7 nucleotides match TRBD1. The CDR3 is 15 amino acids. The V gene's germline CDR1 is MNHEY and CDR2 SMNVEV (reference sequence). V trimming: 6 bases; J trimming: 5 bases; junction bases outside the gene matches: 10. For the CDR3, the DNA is TGTGCCAGCAGGCGCACAGGGGATTCATATCAGCCCCAGCATTTT. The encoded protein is CASRRTGDSYQPQHF.

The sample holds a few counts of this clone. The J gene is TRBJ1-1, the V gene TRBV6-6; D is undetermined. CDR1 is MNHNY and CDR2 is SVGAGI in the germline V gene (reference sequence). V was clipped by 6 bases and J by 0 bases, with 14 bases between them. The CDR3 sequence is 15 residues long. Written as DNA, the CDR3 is TGTGCCAGCAGAGCGACGGGAACCATGAACACTGAAGCTTTCTTT. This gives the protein CASRATGTMNTEAFF.

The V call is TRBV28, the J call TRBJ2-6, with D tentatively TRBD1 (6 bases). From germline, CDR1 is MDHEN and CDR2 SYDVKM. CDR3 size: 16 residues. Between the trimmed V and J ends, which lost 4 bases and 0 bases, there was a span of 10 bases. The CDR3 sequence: CASSSTGFSGANVLTF. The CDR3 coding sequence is TGTGCCAGCAGTTCTACAGGGTTCTCTGGGGCCAACGTCCTGACTTTC.

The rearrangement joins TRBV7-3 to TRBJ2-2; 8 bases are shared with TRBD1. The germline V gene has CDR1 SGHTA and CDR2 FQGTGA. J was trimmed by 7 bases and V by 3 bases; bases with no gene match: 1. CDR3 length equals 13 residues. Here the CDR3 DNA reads TGTGCCAGCAGCTTTGACAGGGGCGGGGAGCTGTTTTTT. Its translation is CASSFDRGGELFF.

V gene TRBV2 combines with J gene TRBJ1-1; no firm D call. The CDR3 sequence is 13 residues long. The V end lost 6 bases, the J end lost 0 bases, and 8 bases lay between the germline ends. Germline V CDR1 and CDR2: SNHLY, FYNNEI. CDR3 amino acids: CASRSQMNTEAFF. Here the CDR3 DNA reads TGTGCCAGCAGGTCCCAAATGAACACTGAAGCTTTCTTT.

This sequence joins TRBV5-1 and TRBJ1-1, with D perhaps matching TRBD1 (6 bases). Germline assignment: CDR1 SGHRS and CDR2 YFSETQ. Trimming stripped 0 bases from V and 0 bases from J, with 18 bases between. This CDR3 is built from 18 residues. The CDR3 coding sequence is TGCGCCAGCAGCTTGGCCGTCGGGGGCTCCCGGGTGAACACTGAAGCTTTCTTT. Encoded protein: CASSLAVGGSRVNTEAFF. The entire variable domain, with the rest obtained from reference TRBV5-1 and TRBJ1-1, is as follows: KAGVTQTPRYLIKTRGQQVTLSCSPISGHRSVSWYQQTPGQGLQFLFEYFSETQRNKGNFPGRFSGRQFSNSRSEMNVSTLELGDSALYLCASSLAVGGSRVNTEAFFGQGTRLTVV.

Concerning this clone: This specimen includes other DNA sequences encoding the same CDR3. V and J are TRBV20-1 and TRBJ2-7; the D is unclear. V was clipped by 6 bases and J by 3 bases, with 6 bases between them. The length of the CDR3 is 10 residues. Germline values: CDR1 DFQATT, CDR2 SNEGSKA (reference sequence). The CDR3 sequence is CSAGIYEQYF. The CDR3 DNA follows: TGCAGTGCCGGAATCTACGAGCAGTACTTC.

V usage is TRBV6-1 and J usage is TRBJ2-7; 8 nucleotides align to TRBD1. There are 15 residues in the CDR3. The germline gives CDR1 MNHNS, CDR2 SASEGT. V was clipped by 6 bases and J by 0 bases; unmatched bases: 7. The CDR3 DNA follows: TGTGCCAGCAGCTGGACAGGGCTAGGCTCCTACGAGCAGTACTTC. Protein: CASSWTGLGSYEQYF.

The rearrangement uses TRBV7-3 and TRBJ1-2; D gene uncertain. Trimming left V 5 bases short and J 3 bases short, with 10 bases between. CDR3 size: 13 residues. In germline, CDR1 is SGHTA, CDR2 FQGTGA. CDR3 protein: CASSVDAHYGYTF. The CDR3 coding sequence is TGTGCCAGCAGCGTTGACGCCCACTATGGCTACACCTTC.

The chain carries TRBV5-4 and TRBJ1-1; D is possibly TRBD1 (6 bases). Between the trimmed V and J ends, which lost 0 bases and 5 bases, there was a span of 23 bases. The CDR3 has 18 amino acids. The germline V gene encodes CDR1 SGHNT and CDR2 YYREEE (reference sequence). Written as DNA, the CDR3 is TGTGCCAGCAGCTTGGGGGTAATGGGGGGCGACGTGGGAACTGAAGCTTTCTTT. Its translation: CASSLGVMGGDVGTEAFF.

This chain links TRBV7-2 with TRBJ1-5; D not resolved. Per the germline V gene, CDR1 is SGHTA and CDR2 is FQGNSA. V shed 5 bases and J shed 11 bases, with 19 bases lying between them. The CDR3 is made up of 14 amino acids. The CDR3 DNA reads TGTGCCAGCAGCCCAGGACTAGCCTCCTGGGCCCAGCATTTT. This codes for CASSPGLASWAQHF. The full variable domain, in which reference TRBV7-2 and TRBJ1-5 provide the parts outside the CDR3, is GAGVSQSPSNKVTEKGKDVELRCDPISGHTALYWYRQSLGQGLEFLIYFQGNSAPDKSGLPSDRFSAERTGGSVSTLTIQRTQQEDSAVYLCASSPGLASWAQHFGDGTRLSIL.

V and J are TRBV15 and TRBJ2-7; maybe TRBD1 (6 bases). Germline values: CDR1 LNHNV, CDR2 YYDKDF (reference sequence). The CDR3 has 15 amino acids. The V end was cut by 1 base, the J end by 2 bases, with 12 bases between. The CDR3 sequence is CATSRGPGQTYEQYF. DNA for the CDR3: TGTGCCACCAGCAGAGGCCCGGGACAAACCTACGAGCAGTACTTC.

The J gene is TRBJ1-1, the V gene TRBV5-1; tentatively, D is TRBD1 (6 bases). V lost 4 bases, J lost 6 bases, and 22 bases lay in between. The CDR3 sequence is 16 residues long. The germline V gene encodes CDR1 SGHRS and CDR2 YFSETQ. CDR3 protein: CASSPGDITVHAEAFF. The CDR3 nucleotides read TGCGCCAGCAGCCCAGGGGACATAACTGTTCACGCTGAAGCTTTCTTT.